This TCR beta chain is drawn from a study of CD8+CD57+ T cells in acquired aplastic anemia. In the study overall: DNA recovered from sorted CD4+ and CD8+ cells had a mean of approximately 3 ug.

The study profiled TCR beta VDJ and CDR3 using genomic DNA as template. In TCRdb, the reads were re-called with MiXCR into one record per CDR3 protein. The table has about 190,000 distinct CDR3 sequences, around 45% seen once. Patients picked for sequencing had shown CD8+CD57+ cell expansion detected by flow cytometry. Untreated patients provided the blood samples, with no therapy given before sampling. As for this clonotype: A read error may produce the germline difference seen at one junction end.

This receptor was taken from a human donor with aplastic anemia. Sequencing was carried out using sorted CD4+, CD8+, or CD8+CD57+ T cells (not recorded which) from PBMCs.

The CDR3: CATSAVGGGNEPQHF. The CDR3 nucleotides are TGTGCCACCAGTGCGGTAGGGGGAGGCAATGAGCCCCAGCATTTT. V usage is TRBV24-1 and J usage is TRBJ1-5; tentative D call: TRBD1 (6 bases). Germline loops: CDR1 KGHDR, CDR2 SFDVKD. This CDR3 region has 15 residues.